Below are 9 T cell receptor beta chains sequenced from a single sample in a study of blood T cell repertoires in COVID-19. The table came from immunoSEQ multiplex PCR; TCRdb's copy has only in-frame clones and leaves some out. The sample holds tens of thousands of clones, less than 85% seen once. The sequenced sample was peripheral blood. The receptors stem from a man between 70 and 80 years old with COVID-19, enrolled during active disease.

The chain has TRBV28 and TRBJ1-2; D unresolved. This CDR3 has 14 amino acids. CDR1 and CDR2 (germline): MDHEN, SYDVKM. Deletions cut 10 bases from V and 8 bases from J, with 23 bases between. The chain's CDR3 is CATNRPSTSRGYTF. The CDR3 bases are TGTGCCACCAACCGTCCATCAACGAGTCGGGGCTACACCTTC.

This CDR3 is CASSLIRDRGSEQYF. The CDR3 DNA reads TGTGCCAGCAGCCTAATCAGGGACAGGGGAAGCGAGCAGTACTTC. The chain recombines TRBV7-2 with TRBJ2-7, with 10 bases identical to TRBD1. J was trimmed by 6 bases and V by 5 bases; bases with no gene match: 10. This CDR3 is built from 15 residues. CDR1 and CDR2 from the germline V gene are SGHTA and FQGNSA.

The chain carries TRBV11-3 and TRBJ2-1; TRBD1 matches at 8 bases. Germline assignment: CDR1 SGHNT and CDR2 YENEEA. After removal of 2 bases from V and 6 bases from J, the junction contained 9 bases not matched to a gene. This CDR3 has 16 residues. The CDR3 spells CASSLLFTGGSNEQFF. The CDR3 bases are TGTGCCAGCAGCTTATTATTCACAGGGGGAAGCAATGAGCAGTTCTTC.

The V gene is TRBV7-9, the J gene TRBJ1-5; D might be TRBD1 (6 bases). Germline CDR1 and CDR2: SEHNR and FQNEAQ (reference sequence). The CDR3 loop spans 14 amino acids. Between the trimmed V and J ends, which lost 10 bases and 2 bases, there was a span of 15 bases. This chain's CDR3 is CATAGQSGNQPQHF. Here the CDR3 DNA reads TGTGCCACCGCCGGACAGTCGGGCAATCAGCCCCAGCATTTT.

V and J are TRBV9 and TRBJ2-7; a possible D gene is TRBD2 (6 bases). V lost 0 bases and J 3 bases, leaving 10 bases between the germline ends. The CDR3 length is 14 residues. CDR1 and CDR2 (germline): SGDLS, YYNGEE. The DNA of the CDR3 is TGTGCCAGCAGCGTAGGCGGGACGGGCTACGAGCAGTACTTC. Translating gives CASSVGGTGYEQYF.

This clone was recorded many times. The chain is built from TRBV6-5 and TRBJ2-1; TRBD2 agrees at 13 bases. Germline CDR1 MNHEY, CDR2 SVGAGI. V shed 7 bases and J 7 bases; nucleotides not matched to a gene: 4. The CDR3 length is 14 residues. The CDR3 DNA sequence: TGTGCCAGCACCGGACTAGCGGGAGTAAATGAGCAGTTCTTC. Protein product: CASTGLAGVNEQFF.

This rearrangement joins TRBV11-2 to TRBJ1-2; 8 bases fit TRBD1. The V gene end was trimmed by 4 bases and the J gene end by 4 bases; junction bases not matched to a gene: 8. Germline V gene sequence: CDR1 SGHAT, CDR2 FQNNGV. This CDR3 has 15 residues. CDR3: CASSSPRTGSYGYTF. CDR3 coding DNA: TGTGCCAGCAGCTCCCCCCGGACAGGGAGCTATGGCTACACCTTC.

V and J are TRBV24-1 and TRBJ2-7; the match to TRBD1 covers 7 bases. V shed 4 bases and J 13 bases; nucleotides not matched to a gene: 18. The length of the CDR3 is 15 residues. Germline V gene sequence: CDR1 KGHDR, CDR2 SFDVKD. The CDR3, as DNA: TGTGCCACCAGTGACACGGGACAGACCGCCACAACCCTCTACTTC. This codes for CATSDTGQTATTLYF.

The rearrangement links TRBV28 to TRBJ2-7; TRBD1 matches 8 bases. Per the germline V gene, CDR1 is MDHEN and CDR2 is SYDVKM. The ends lost 3 bases at V and 11 bases at J; junction bases unmatched: 6. The CDR3 sequence is 12 residues long. CDR3 DNA sequence: TGTGCCAGCAGTTTGCAGGACAGGGAAGAGTACTTC. It encodes CASSLQDREEYF.